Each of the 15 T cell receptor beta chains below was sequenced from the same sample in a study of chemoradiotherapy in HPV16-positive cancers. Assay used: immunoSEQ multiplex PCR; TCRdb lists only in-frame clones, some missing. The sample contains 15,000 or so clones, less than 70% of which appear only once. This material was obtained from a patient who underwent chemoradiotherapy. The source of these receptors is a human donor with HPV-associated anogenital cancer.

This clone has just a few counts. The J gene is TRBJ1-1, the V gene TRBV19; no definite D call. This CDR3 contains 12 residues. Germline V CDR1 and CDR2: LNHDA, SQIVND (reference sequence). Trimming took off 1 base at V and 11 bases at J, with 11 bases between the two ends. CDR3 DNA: TGTGCCAGTAGTATAGCGGCGGGTACGGCTTTCTTT. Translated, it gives CASSIAAGTAFF.

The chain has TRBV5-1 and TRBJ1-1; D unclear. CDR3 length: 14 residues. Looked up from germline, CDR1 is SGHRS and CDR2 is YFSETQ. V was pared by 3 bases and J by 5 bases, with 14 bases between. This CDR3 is CASSSGPSSTEAFF. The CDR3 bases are TGCGCCAGCAGCTCCGGCCCGTCGTCGACTGAAGCTTTCTTT.

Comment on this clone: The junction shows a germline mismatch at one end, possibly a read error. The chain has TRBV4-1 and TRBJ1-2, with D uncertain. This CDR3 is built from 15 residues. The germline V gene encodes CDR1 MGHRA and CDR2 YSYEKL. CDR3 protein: CASRQEDGGIYGYTF. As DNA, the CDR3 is TGCGCCAGCAGACAAGAGGACGGTGGGATCTATGGCTACACCTTC.

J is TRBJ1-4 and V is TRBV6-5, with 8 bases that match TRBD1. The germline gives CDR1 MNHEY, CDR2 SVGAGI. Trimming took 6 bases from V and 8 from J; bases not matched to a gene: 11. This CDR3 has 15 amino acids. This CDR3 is CASSIYRGTSEKLFF. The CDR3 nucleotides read TGTGCCAGCAGCATATACAGGGGGACCTCGGAAAAACTGTTTTTT.

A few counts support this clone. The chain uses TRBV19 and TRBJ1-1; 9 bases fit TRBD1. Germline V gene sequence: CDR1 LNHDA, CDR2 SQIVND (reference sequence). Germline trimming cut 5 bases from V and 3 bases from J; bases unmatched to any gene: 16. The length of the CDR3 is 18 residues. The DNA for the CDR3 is TGTGCCAGTAGTCCCCTCGTCCCGGGACAGGGAGGGGACACTGAAGCTTTCTTT. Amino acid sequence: CASSPLVPGQGGDTEAFF.

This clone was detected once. In nucleotides, the CDR3 is TGTGCCAGCAGTTCTCTCTTCCGGGGGCGAAGCGCTGAAGCTTTCTTT. Translated: CASSSLFRGRSAEAFF. The V call is TRBV28, the J call TRBJ1-1, with a possible D match to TRBD1 (6 bases). Germline lookup yields CDR1 MDHEN and CDR2 SYDVKM. The CDR3 is 16 residues long. V was trimmed by 4 bases and J by 6 bases, leaving 21 bases between them.

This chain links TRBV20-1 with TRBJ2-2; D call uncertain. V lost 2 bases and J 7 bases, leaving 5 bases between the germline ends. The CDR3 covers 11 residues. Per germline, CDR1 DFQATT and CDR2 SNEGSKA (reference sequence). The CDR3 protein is CSARNIGELFF. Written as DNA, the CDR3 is TGCAGTGCTAGAAATATCGGGGAGCTGTTTTTT.

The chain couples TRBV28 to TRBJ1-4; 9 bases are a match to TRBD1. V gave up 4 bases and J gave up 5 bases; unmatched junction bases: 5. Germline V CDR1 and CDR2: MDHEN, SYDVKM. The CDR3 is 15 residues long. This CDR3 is CASSSAGTGNEKLFF. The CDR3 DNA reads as TGTGCCAGCAGTTCTGCCGGGACAGGGAATGAAAAACTGTTTTTT.

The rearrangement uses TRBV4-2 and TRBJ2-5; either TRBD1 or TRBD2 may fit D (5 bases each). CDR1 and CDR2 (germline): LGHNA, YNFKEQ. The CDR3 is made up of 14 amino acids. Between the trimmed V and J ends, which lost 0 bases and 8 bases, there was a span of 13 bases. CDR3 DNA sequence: TGTGCCAGCAGCCAAGAGGGACGAGCTAGAACCCAGTACTTC. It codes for CASSQEGRARTQYF.

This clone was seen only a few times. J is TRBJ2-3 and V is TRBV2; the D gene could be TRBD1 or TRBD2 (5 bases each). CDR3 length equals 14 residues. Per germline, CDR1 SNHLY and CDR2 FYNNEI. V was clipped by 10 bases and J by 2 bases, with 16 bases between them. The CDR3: CATIRERITDTQYF. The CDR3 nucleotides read TGTGCCACCATCAGGGAGAGGATCACAGATACGCAGTATTTT.

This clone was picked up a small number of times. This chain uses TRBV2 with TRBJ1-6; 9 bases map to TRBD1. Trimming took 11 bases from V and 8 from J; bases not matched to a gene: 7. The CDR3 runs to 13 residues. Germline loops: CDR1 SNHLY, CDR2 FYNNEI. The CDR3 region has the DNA TGTGCCTGCACCGGGACAGGGCATTCACCCCTCCACTTT. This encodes CACTGTGHSPLHF.

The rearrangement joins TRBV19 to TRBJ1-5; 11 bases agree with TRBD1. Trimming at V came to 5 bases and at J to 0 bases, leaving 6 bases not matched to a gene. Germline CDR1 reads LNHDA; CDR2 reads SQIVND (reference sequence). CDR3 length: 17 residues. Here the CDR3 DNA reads TGTGCCAGTAGTGCCGGACAGGGGGCTTATAGCAATCAGCCCCAGCATTTT. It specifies CASSAGQGAYSNQPQHF.

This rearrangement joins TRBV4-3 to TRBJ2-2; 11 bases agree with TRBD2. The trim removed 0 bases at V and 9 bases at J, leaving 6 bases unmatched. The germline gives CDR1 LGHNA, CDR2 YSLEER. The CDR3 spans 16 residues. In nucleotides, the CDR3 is TGCGCCAGCAGCCAAGAATTTAGCGGGGGGGCGAGGGAGCTGTTTTTT. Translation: CASSQEFSGGARELFF.

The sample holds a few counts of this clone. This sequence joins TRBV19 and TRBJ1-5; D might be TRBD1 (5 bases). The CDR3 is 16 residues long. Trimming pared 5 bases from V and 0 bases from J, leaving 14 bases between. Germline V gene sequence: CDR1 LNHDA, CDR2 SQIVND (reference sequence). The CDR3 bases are TGTGCCAGTAGTCCTCGACAGACTCTTAGCAATCAGCCCCAGCATTTT. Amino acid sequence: CASSPRQTLSNQPQHF.

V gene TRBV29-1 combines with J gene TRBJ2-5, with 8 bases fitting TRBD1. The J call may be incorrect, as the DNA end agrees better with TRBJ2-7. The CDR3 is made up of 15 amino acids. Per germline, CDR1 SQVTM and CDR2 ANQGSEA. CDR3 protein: CSVEGRQGAAYEQYF. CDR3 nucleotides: TGCAGCGTTGAAGGTCGGCAGGGGGCCGCCTACGAGCAGTACTTC.